Shown below are 19 T cell receptor beta chains from a single sample sequenced in a study of blood T cell repertoires in COVID-19. Using immunoSEQ multiplex PCR, the repertoire was profiled, and TCRdb retains in-frame clones only, with some absent. The sample shows 120,000 or so clones, approximately 85% of them seen only once. The sequenced sample was peripheral blood. Receptors originate from a man under 40 with COVID-19, enrolled during active disease.

The chain uses TRBV30 and TRBJ2-3; tentative D call: TRBD1 (6 bases). V lost 1 base and J lost 3, with 17 bases in between. Per germline, CDR1 GTSNPN and CDR2 SVGIG (reference sequence). CDR3 length equals 16 residues. The CDR3 DNA is TGTGCCTGGAGTGGGGTCGGCAGGGGTAGGACAGATACGCAGTATTTT. Translated, it gives CAWSGVGRGRTDTQYF.

The chain carries TRBV18 and TRBJ1-2, with 8 bases fitting TRBD1. J was trimmed by 6 bases and V by 4 bases; bases with no gene match: 10. Germline values: CDR1 KGHSH, CDR2 LQKENI. There are 15 residues in the CDR3. In nucleotides, the CDR3 is TGTGCCAGCTCACTTTTCGACAGGGGAGAAGATGGCTACACCTTC. Its translation: CASSLFDRGEDGYTF.

The chain couples TRBV20-1 to TRBJ2-1; D is ambiguous. Between the trimmed V and J ends, which lost 3 bases and 5 bases, there was a span of 11 bases. Germline CDR1 is DFQATT and CDR2 is SNEGSKA (reference sequence). The CDR3 consists of 13 residues. CDR3 amino acids: CSASSIEDNEQFF. For the CDR3, the DNA is TGCAGTGCTAGTTCCATTGAGGACAATGAGCAGTTCTTC.

This chain uses TRBV19 with TRBJ2-5, with TRBD2 matching over 10 bases. Germline CDR1 LNHDA, CDR2 SQIVND (reference sequence). CDR3 length: 15 amino acids. J lost 2 bases, V lost 2 bases, and 2 bases had no gene match. The CDR3 loop is CASSIQGLAQETQYF. The DNA for the CDR3 is TGTGCCAGTAGTATACAGGGACTAGCGCAAGAGACCCAGTACTTC.

The chain couples TRBV24-1 to TRBJ1-4, with a possible D match to TRBD1 (5 bases). Deletions cut 2 bases from V and 0 bases from J, with 6 bases between. CDR3 size: 15 residues. CDR1 KGHDR and CDR2 SFDVKD come from the germline V gene. The DNA for the CDR3 is TGTGCCACCAGTGATTCACAGGCAACTAATGAAAAACTGTTTTTT. Translated, it gives CATSDSQATNEKLFF.

This chain connects TRBV6-5 to TRBJ1-5; TRBD1 is a possible D gene (6 bases). The CDR3 has 14 amino acids. Trimming stripped 0 bases from V and 5 bases from J, with 8 bases between. The germline V gene has CDR1 MNHEY and CDR2 SVGAGI. The CDR3 protein is CASSYSRGDQPQHF. CDR3 sequence (DNA): TGTGCCAGCAGTTACTCCAGGGGCGATCAGCCCCAGCATTTT.

The V gene is TRBV18, the J gene TRBJ2-2; the match to TRBD2 covers 7 bases. The CDR3 runs 14 residues. Germline V lookup: CDR1 KGHSH, CDR2 LQKENI. The trim removed 6 bases at V and 5 bases at J, leaving 6 bases unmatched. CDR3 nucleotides: TGTGCCAGCTCCCCAGGACTAGGGACCGGGGAGCTGTTTTTT. Protein product: CASSPGLGTGELFF.

The V and J genes are TRBV5-6 and TRBJ2-1; 8 bases agree with TRBD2. The CDR3 contains 15 residues. Germline V gene data show CDR1 as SGHDT and CDR2 as YYEEEE. The J segment lost 4 bases and the V segment lost 2 bases, leaving 5 bases of the junction unmatched. This CDR3 reads CASSFRGLEYNEQFF. CDR3 in DNA: TGTGCCAGCAGCTTTAGGGGACTAGAGTACAATGAGCAGTTCTTC.

The DNA of the CDR3 is TGTGCCAGCAGTTACTCGGGGACACTCTATAATTCACCCCTCCACTTT. The encoded protein is CASSYSGTLYNSPLHF. The V and J genes are TRBV6-5 and TRBJ1-6; D is possibly TRBD1 (6 bases). The V end was cut by 0 bases, the J end by 3 bases, with 9 bases between. The CDR3 has 16 amino acids. Germline CDR1 is MNHEY and CDR2 is SVGAGI.

The chain carries TRBV5-1 and TRBJ1-6, with D possibly TRBD1 on 6 matching bases. Trimming removed 0 bases at V and 7 bases at J, with 14 bases between. The CDR3 runs 16 residues. From germline, CDR1 is SGHRS and CDR2 YFSETQ. The chain's CDR3 is CASSLAGGALNSPLHF. The DNA for the CDR3 is TGCGCCAGCAGCTTGGCGGGGGGCGCATTGAATTCACCCCTCCACTTT.

This chain connects TRBV7-9 to TRBJ1-2; D gene unclear. Trimming took 1 base from V and 4 from J, leaving 13 bases between them. The CDR3 has 15 residues. Per the germline V gene, CDR1 is SEHNR and CDR2 is FQNEAQ (reference sequence). The CDR3 DNA reads as TGTGCCAGCAGCTTAGAGGCGGTTCGACCCTATGGCTACACCTTC. Translated: CASSLEAVRPYGYTF.

This clone was observed a handful of times. The rearrangement links TRBV20-1 to TRBJ2-3; 8 bases are a match to TRBD2. The V gene end was trimmed by 3 bases and the J gene end by 4 bases; junction bases not matched to a gene: 9. Germline loops: CDR1 DFQATT, CDR2 SNEGSKA (reference sequence). This CDR3 contains 15 residues. The chain's CDR3 is CSASSGRAWADTQYF. In DNA form, the CDR3 reads TGCAGTGCTAGTTCCGGGAGGGCCTGGGCAGATACGCAGTATTTT.

This sequence joins TRBV6-5 and TRBJ1-2; 11 positions agree with TRBD1. Per germline, CDR1 MNHEY and CDR2 SVGAGI. J lost 4 bases, V lost 7 bases, and 8 bases had no gene match. The CDR3 has 15 residues. CDR3 sequence (DNA): TGTGCCAGCACCCCGAGTGGACAGGGGGCCTATGGCTACACCTTC. Translation gives CASTPSGQGAYGYTF.

The chain combines TRBV5-8 with TRBJ2-7, with D hard to call. CDR1 SGHTS and CDR2 YDEGEE come from the germline V gene. V lost 2 bases and J lost 5, with 17 bases in between. The CDR3 is made up of 15 amino acids. CDR3 DNA: TGTGCCAGCAGCTTCTTGTCTACCCCCGAAGACGAGCAGTACTTC. Translation gives CASSFLSTPEDEQYF. The full variable domain, its missing parts supplied by reference TRBV5-8 and TRBJ2-7, is EAGVTQSPTHLIKTRGQQATLRCSPISGHTSVYWYQQALGLGLQFLLWYDEGEERNRGNFPPRFSGRQFPNYSSELNVNALELEDSALYLCASSFLSTPEDEQYFGPGTRLTVT.

J is TRBJ2-7 and V is TRBV3-1 (or the pseudogene TRBV3-2); D unresolved. This CDR3 is 13 amino acids long. V lost 4 bases to trimming and J lost 3 bases, with 10 bases between them. Germline CDR1 is LGHDT and CDR2 is YNNKEL (reference sequence). The CDR3 is CASSLDASYEQYF. The CDR3 DNA reads TGTGCCAGCAGCCTTGACGCTAGCTACGAGCAGTACTTC.

This clone turned up a few times. The chain couples TRBV5-6 to TRBJ1-4; 7 bases line up with TRBD1. With 2 bases clipped from V and 8 bases from J, the junction kept 12 bases outside the gene matches. Per germline, CDR1 SGHDT and CDR2 YYEEEE. This CDR3 contains 16 residues. The CDR3 DNA follows: TGTGCCAGCAGCTTAGGGGGACAGATTAAGAGGGAAAAACTGTTTTTT. This gives the protein CASSLGGQIKREKLFF.

The CDR3 sequence is CASSSGQGRYQPQHF. DNA for the CDR3: TGTGCCAGCAGCTCTGGACAGGGGAGGTATCAGCCCCAGCATTTT. This chain links TRBV6-5 with TRBJ1-5, with 9 nucleotides matching TRBD1. The germline gives CDR1 MNHEY, CDR2 SVGAGI. This CDR3 is 15 amino acids long. V lost 6 bases and J lost 5; bases outside the gene matches: 8.

The chain recombines TRBV2 with TRBJ2-5, with D hard to call. V lost 10 bases to trimming and J lost 5 bases, with 17 bases between them. CDR1 and CDR2 (germline): SNHLY, FYNNEI. This CDR3 is 13 amino acids long. CDR3 residues: CATAGLGAETQYF. Written as DNA, the CDR3 is TGTGCCACCGCAGGTTTAGGTGCGGAGACCCAGTACTTC.

For this clone: The same CDR3 also results from other DNA sequences found in this sample. The chain couples TRBV6-5 to TRBJ1-3, with D uncertain. CDR3 length: 14 amino acids. Trimming removed 2 bases at V and 0 bases at J, with 5 bases between. Per germline, CDR1 MNHEY and CDR2 SVGAGI. This CDR3 is CASSYDNSGNTIYF. The CDR3 coding sequence is TGTGCCAGCAGTTACGACAACTCTGGAAACACCATATATTTT.